The 30 T cell receptor beta chains below come from one sample, sequenced in a study of T cells in Graves' hyperthyroidism and ophthalmopathy. There were TCR beta CDR3 regions amplified from RNA transcripts. The HTBI primer set served for first-round RT-PCR of the TCR CDR3. One entry per CDR3 protein results from TCRdb running MiXCR on the multiplex PCR reads. In the table there are over 300,000 distinct CDR3 sequences, 14% of which are singletons. Source material: blood. Every receptor here comes from a woman aged 55-69 years with Graves' hyperthyroidism.

The chain uses TRBV3-1 and TRBJ1-1, with D unresolved. The CDR3 totals 14 residues. The V and J ends lost 0 bases and 5 bases respectively, with 10 bases between them. The V gene's germline CDR1 is LGHDT and CDR2 YNNKEL (reference sequence). CDR3 DNA: TGTGCCAGCAGCCAAGAGGGGAGAAAGACTGAAGCTTTCTTT. It yields the protein CASSQEGRKTEAFF.

Points on this clonotype: This clone may be a read error of a much larger clone one base away. The genes are TRBV18 and TRBJ1-5; D unresolved. Looked up from germline, CDR1 is KGHSH and CDR2 is LQKENI. The CDR3 consists of 14 residues. CDR3 in DNA: TGTGCCAGCTCACCACGAGGGCCGGGTCAGCCCCGGCATTTT. Translating gives CASSPRGPGQPRHF.

The chain employs TRBV6-1 and TRBJ2-4, with TRBD2 as a possible D gene (5 bases). Germline values: CDR1 MNHNS, CDR2 SASEGT. V lost 6 bases, J lost 7 bases, and 16 bases lay in between. This CDR3 comprises 14 residues. This chain's CDR3 is CASSRDPTGNIQYF. The DNA of the CDR3 is TGTGCCAGCAGCAGAGACCCGACGGGGAACATTCAGTACTTC.

This clonotype was observed at least ten times. The CDR3 is CASSPNTGTDTEAFF. CDR3 coding DNA: TGTGCCAGCAGTCCCAATACAGGGACGGACACTGAAGCTTTCTTT. The chain combines TRBV27 with TRBJ1-1, with D perhaps TRBD1 (6 bases). This CDR3 has 15 residues. The germline V and J ends were trimmed by 5 bases and 3 bases, with 16 bases remaining between them. Per the germline V gene, CDR1 is MNHEY and CDR2 is SMNVEV (reference sequence).

The sample holds many counts of this clonotype. The gene calls are TRBV11-3 and TRBJ1-2; 7 nucleotides align to TRBD1. Germline CDR1 reads SGHNT; CDR2 reads YENEEA. J was trimmed by 4 bases and V by 0 bases; bases with no gene match: 8. CDR3 length: 16 residues. CDR3 protein: CASSLELRDRSYGYTF. The CDR3 bases are TGTGCCAGCAGCTTAGAACTCCGGGACAGATCCTATGGCTACACCTTC.

This clonotype was counted many times. The rearrangement joins TRBV24-1 to TRBJ2-5, with no clear D. Germline lookup yields CDR1 KGHDR and CDR2 SFDVKD. This CDR3 contains 14 residues. V lost 4 bases to trimming and J lost 0 bases, with 8 bases between them. CDR3 in DNA: TGTGCCACCAGTGACCGGACGGACCAAGAGACCCAGTACTTC. Protein product: CATSDRTDQETQYF.

This clonotype has a count of ten or more. This chain links TRBV28 with TRBJ2-4, with 9 bases lining up with TRBD2. The CDR3 is 17 residues long. V lost 2 bases to trimming and J lost 2 bases; unmatched junction nucleotides: 7. The germline V gene encodes CDR1 MDHEN and CDR2 SYDVKM. CDR3 sequence reads: CASSLRRLAGSKNIQYF. The CDR3 coding sequence is TGTGCCAGCAGTTTAAGACGGCTAGCGGGATCCAAAAACATTCAGTACTTC.

This clonotype was observed at least ten times. This rearrangement joins TRBV6-2 or TRBV6-3 to TRBJ1-5, with D maybe TRBD1 (5 bases). Trimming left V 2 bases short and J 1 base short, with 12 bases between. Per germline, CDR1 MNHEY and CDR2 SVGEGT. There are 16 residues in the CDR3. CDR3 sequence (DNA): TGTGCCAGCAGTTACGTCGGCCGGGGGAGCAATCAGCCCCAGCATTTT. This codes for CASSYVGRGSNQPQHF.

Comment on this clonotype: Being one base from a much bigger clone, this may be a read error. This chain uses TRBV6-1 with TRBJ2-1; tentative D call: TRBD2 (5 bases). Germline V gives CDR1 MNHNS, CDR2 SASEGT. This CDR3 spans 15 amino acids. Here the CDR3 reads CASSGFFGENNEQSF. CDR3 DNA sequence: TGTGCCAGCAGTGGATTTTTCGGGGAGAACAATGAGCAGTCCTTC.

The CDR3 DNA sequence: TGCGCCAGCAGCCTCAGGGAGTACGCACACAATGAGCAGTTCTTC. Translating gives CASSLREYAHNEQFF. The chain combines TRBV5-1 with TRBJ2-1; D assignment may be TRBD1 or TRBD2 (5 bases each). The CDR3 has 15 residues. Trimming removed 4 bases at V and 5 bases at J, with 16 bases between. From germline, CDR1 is SGHRS and CDR2 YFSETQ.

At least ten counts were recorded for this clonotype. The rearrangement uses TRBV6-6 and TRBJ2-2; D not resolved. Germline V CDR1 and CDR2: MNHNY, SVGAGI (reference sequence). This CDR3 has 14 amino acids. Trimming took off 0 bases at V and 4 bases at J, with 6 bases between the two ends. CDR3 coding DNA: TGTGCCAGCAGTTACTCTCAGGCCACCGGGGAGCTGTTTTTT. Protein product: CASSYSQATGELFF.

This clonotype was seen ten or more times. J is TRBJ2-1 and V is TRBV2; 8 bases align to TRBD2. After removal of 3 bases from V and 9 bases from J, the junction contained 7 bases not matched to a gene. This CDR3 is built from 14 residues. Germline CDR1 SNHLY, CDR2 FYNNEI. The CDR3 loop is CASSDFSGIGEQFF. CDR3 nucleotide sequence: TGTGCCAGCAGTGATTTTAGCGGGATTGGTGAGCAGTTCTTC.

Many counts were recorded for this clonotype. The V call is TRBV6-1, the J call TRBJ2-5; D is possibly TRBD1 or TRBD2 (5 bases each). Trimming removed 0 bases at V and 1 base at J, with 9 bases between. This CDR3 has 15 amino acids. Per germline, CDR1 MNHNS and CDR2 SASEGT. The CDR3 loop is CASSEAGTFQETQYF. The CDR3 nucleotides are TGTGCCAGCAGTGAAGCGGGGACCTTCCAAGAGACCCAGTACTTC.

This clonotype was observed at least ten times. V and J are TRBV5-1 and TRBJ1-1; 12 bases agree with TRBD1. The CDR3 loop spans 15 amino acids. J gave up 8 bases and V 4 bases, and 9 bases lay outside the gene matches. Germline V gene sequence: CDR1 SGHRS, CDR2 YFSETQ. CDR3: CASSPGTGGFFEAFF. CDR3 coding DNA: TGCGCCAGCAGCCCAGGGACAGGGGGCTTTTTCGAAGCTTTCTTT.

This clonotype was detected only a few times. At one end, the junction sequence differs from germline, possibly due to a read error. The chain is built from TRBV7-7 and TRBJ2-2, with TRBD2 matching 9 bases. This CDR3 spans 16 amino acids. Germline V gives CDR1 SSHAT, CDR2 FNYEAQ (reference sequence). The CDR3 DNA is TGTGCTAGCAGCCCGCGGGAGGGCCTCAACACCGGGGAGCTGTTTTTT. It yields the protein CASSPREGLNTGELFF.

This clonotype was seen repeatedly, ten times or more. V is TRBV9 and J is TRBJ2-7; the D gene is possibly TRBD2 (5 bases). This CDR3 is 13 amino acids long. Between the trimmed V and J ends, which lost 0 bases and 1 base, there was a span of 5 bases. CDR1 and CDR2 (germline): SGDLS, YYNGEE. This CDR3 reads CASSVAGSYEQYF. In DNA form, the CDR3 reads TGTGCCAGCAGCGTAGCGGGGTCCTACGAGCAGTACTTC.

This clonotype came up many times. The chain carries TRBV10-3 and TRBJ2-1, with no clear D. Germline CDR1 reads ENHRY; CDR2 reads SYGVKD. This CDR3 is built from 14 residues. V lost 7 bases, J lost 6 bases, and 16 bases lay in between. The CDR3: CAINLGVTVNEQFF. Written as DNA, the CDR3 is TGTGCCATCAATCTTGGAGTAACCGTCAATGAGCAGTTCTTC.

The genes are TRBV4-1 and TRBJ2-7, with D perhaps assigned TRBD1 or TRBD2 (5 bases each). Trimming took off 0 bases at V and 5 bases at J, with 14 bases between the two ends. Germline CDR1 MGHRA, CDR2 YSYEKL. This CDR3 region has 15 residues. The CDR3 DNA reads as TGCGCCAGCAGCCAAGAACTAGGGGTTCGAAACGAGCAGTACTTC. This sequence encodes CASSQELGVRNEQYF.

This clonotype was counted at least ten times. The genes are TRBV6-5 and TRBJ2-3; TRBD2 might be the D (6 bases). CDR1 MNHEY and CDR2 SVGAGI come from the germline V gene. Trimming left V 1 base short and J 2 bases short, with 13 bases between. The length of the CDR3 is 16 residues. The CDR3 coding sequence is TGTGCCAGCAGTTACTTAGCGGTTGGGAACACAGATACGCAGTATTTT. This gives the protein CASSYLAVGNTDTQYF.

The chain carries TRBV5-1 and TRBJ2-5; D gene uncertain. Germline CDR1 and CDR2: SGHRS and YFSETQ. Deletions cut 2 bases from V and 5 bases from J, with 7 bases between. The CDR3 sequence is 12 residues long. The CDR3 spells CASSFTPETQYF. The DNA of the CDR3 is TGCGCCAGCAGCTTTACCCCGGAGACCCAGTACTTC.

This clonotype was picked up many times. The rearrangement links TRBV3-1 to TRBJ2-1; the D is unclear. Germline V gene sequence: CDR1 LGHDT, CDR2 YNNKEL (reference sequence). Trimming removed 1 base from V and 5 bases from J, with 15 bases in between. The CDR3 extends over 16 amino acids. The CDR3 is CASSQVGQDLHNEQFF. The CDR3 nucleotides read TGTGCCAGCAGCCAAGTGGGCCAGGACCTACACAATGAGCAGTTCTTC.

This clonotype was recorded many times. This chain uses TRBV5-1 with TRBJ1-1; no clear D gene. Trimming removed 0 bases at V and 0 bases at J, with 12 bases between. Germline CDR1 SGHRS, CDR2 YFSETQ. There are 16 residues in the CDR3. CDR3 sequence: CASSLAVDAMNTEAFF. As DNA, the CDR3 is TGCGCCAGCAGCTTGGCGGTGGACGCAATGAACACTGAAGCTTTCTTT. Drawing the rest from reference TRBV5-1 and TRBJ1-1, the complete variable domain is KAGVTQTPRYLIKTRGQQVTLSCSPISGHRSVSWYQQTPGQGLQFLFEYFSETQRNKGNFPGRFSGRQFSNSRSEMNVSTLELGDSALYLCASSLAVDAMNTEAFFGQGTRLTVV.

This clonotype was picked up many times. Written as DNA, the CDR3 is TGTGCCAGCAGCCTGAGCGGATCCTACAATGAGCAGTTCTTC. Translated: CASSLSGSYNEQFF. The rearrangement uses TRBV7-3 and TRBJ2-1, with a tentative D call TRBD2 (5 bases). Germline CDR1 is SGHTA and CDR2 is FQGTGA. V was pared by 5 bases and J by 1 base, with 9 bases between. The CDR3 has 14 amino acids.

This clonotype was seen only a few times. The rearrangement links TRBV6-5 to TRBJ2-3; no clear D gene. V was pared by 2 bases and J by 2 bases, with 5 bases between. Germline lookup yields CDR1 MNHEY and CDR2 SVGAGI. The CDR3 runs 13 residues. This CDR3 reads CASSYRATDTQYF. CDR3 in DNA: TGTGCCAGCAGTTACCGGGCCACAGATACGCAGTATTTT.

The CDR3 region is CASSLYPGVETQYF. The CDR3 nucleotides are TGCGCCAGCAGCTTGTACCCGGGAGTAGAGACCCAGTACTTC. The chain uses TRBV5-1 and TRBJ2-5; D possibly corresponds to TRBD2 (6 bases). Germline V CDR1 and CDR2: SGHRS, YFSETQ. This CDR3 region has 14 residues. Trimming stripped 1 base from V and 4 bases from J, with 11 bases between.

In its sample, this clonotype was seen many times. The gene calls are TRBV20-1 and TRBJ2-3, with D perhaps matching TRBD2 (6 bases). Per germline, CDR1 DFQATT and CDR2 SNEGSKA (reference sequence). Trimming pared 4 bases from V and 1 base from J, leaving 9 bases between. The CDR3 is made up of 13 amino acids. The CDR3 region has the DNA TGCAGTGCTAAATGGGAGGGCACAGATACGCAGTATTTT. Its translation: CSAKWEGTDTQYF.

The gene calls are TRBV27 and TRBJ1-6; no firm D call. V was cut by 3 bases and J by 1 base, with 7 bases left in between. The CDR3 is 15 residues long. CDR1 MNHEY and CDR2 SMNVEV come from the germline V gene (reference sequence). CDR3 DNA sequence: TGTGCCAGCAGTTTTATGGGTTCCTATAATTCACCCCTCCACTTT. Translation gives CASSFMGSYNSPLHF.

This clonotype has just a few counts. The chain joins TRBV18 to TRBJ1-6; D gene unclear. The germline V gene has CDR1 KGHSH and CDR2 LQKENI. This CDR3 is 14 amino acids long. Trimming took 4 bases from V and 7 from J, leaving 11 bases between them. The CDR3 DNA follows: TGTGCCAGCTCACAGGATAGGGTGAATTCACCCCTCCACTTT. This codes for CASSQDRVNSPLHF. The complete variable domain, with remaining parts taken from reference TRBV18 and TRBJ1-6, reads NAGVMQNPRHLVRRRGQEARLRCSPMKGHSHVYWYRQLPEEGLKFMVYLQKENIIDESGMPKERFSAEFPKEGPSILRIQQVVRGDSAAYFCASSQDRVNSPLHFGNGTRLTVT.

The chain carries TRBV20-1 and TRBJ2-1, with D hard to call. Trimming removed 1 base at V and 0 bases at J, with 19 bases between. The CDR3 spans 18 residues. Germline-derived CDR1 and CDR2 are DFQATT and SNEGSKA (reference sequence). For the CDR3, the DNA is TGCAGTGCTAGAGGCCCTAGGGCGGAATTTAGCTCCTACAATGAGCAGTTCTTC. Protein sequence: CSARGPRAEFSSYNEQFF.

This clonotype was observed many times. The chain uses TRBV10-3 and TRBJ2-1; D remains ambiguous. Trimming left V 0 bases short and J 0 bases short, with 6 bases between. This CDR3 has 15 residues. Germline V gene sequence: CDR1 ENHRY, CDR2 SYGVKD. The CDR3 sequence is CAISESWDSYNEQFF. As DNA, the CDR3 is TGTGCCATCAGTGAGTCCTGGGACTCCTACAATGAGCAGTTCTTC.